The rows below give T cell receptor beta chains drawn from one sample of a study of PD-L1 blockade in urothelial cancer. Using immunoSEQ multiplex PCR, the repertoire was profiled, and TCRdb retains in-frame clones only, with some absent. The table lists 45,000 to 65,000 clones, over 75% of them singletons. Specimen: PBMCs, collected around atezolizumab (anti-PD-L1) treatment. The receptor set was obtained from a man between 40 and 49 years old with urothelial cancer. Both conserved end residues are part of each CDR3. Each record gives: V gene, clone size, D gene, J gene, CDR3 DNA, CDR3 protein. A D gene is named only where the DNA matches it firmly. Clone size is not always given. Where it is, it says once, few, many or a class for expanded clones.

>TRBV28|once|-|TRBJ1-4
TGTGCCACCGAGGCAGGGCTTGATGAAAAACTGTTTTTT
CATEAGLDEKLFF
>TRBV4-3|-|-|TRBJ2-7
TGCGCCAGCAGCCAAGATATGTCCTACGAGCAGTACTTC
CASSQDMSYEQYF
>TRBV4-3|-|-|TRBJ1-5
TGCGCCAGCAGCCAAGAGGCAGGGACTAATCAGCCCCAGCATTTT
CASSQEAGTNQPQHF
>TRBV30|few|TRBD1|TRBJ1-1
TGTGCCTGGAGGCACCTAGACAGGGTGAACACTGAAGCTTTCTTT
CAWRHLDRVNTEAFF
>TRBV5-1|-|TRBD1|TRBJ1-4
TGCGCCAGCAGCCGACAGGGGGATGAAAAACTGTTTTTT
CASSRQGDEKLFF
>TRBV5-1|-|-|TRBJ1-4
TGCGCCAGCAGCTTGTCGGGGGGGGACGAAAAACTGTTTTTT
CASSLSGGDEKLFF
>TRBV11-2|once|TRBD1|TRBJ1-5
TGTGCCAGCAGCTCCCCGACAGGGGACAATCAGCCCCAGCATTTT
CASSSPTGDNQPQHF
>TRBV7-9|-|TRBD2|TRBJ2-3
TGTGCCAGCAGCCCCAGTTTAGCGGGGCACACAGATACGCAGTATTTT
CASSPSLAGHTDTQYF
>TRBV7-9|-|TRBD1|TRBJ2-5
TGTGCCAGCACCTCTTACGTCGGACAGGGTACCCAAGAGACCCAGTACTTC
CASTSYVGQGTQETQYF
>TRBV5-6|-|-|TRBJ2-7
TGTGCCAGCATCCCCGGTGGGGGAGCGGGCTACGAGCAGTACTTC
CASIPGGGAGYEQYF
>TRBV30|-|-|TRBJ1-1
TGTGCCTGGGCTGGGGGCGCGAACACTGAAGCTTTCTTT
CAWAGGANTEAFF
>TRBV30|-|TRBD1|TRBJ1-1
TGTGCCTGGACCCGACAGGGGTTTGGTGAAGCTTTCTTT
CAWTRQGFGEAFF
>TRBV27|-|-|TRBJ2-7
TGTGCCAGCAGTTTCTCAGCAGGAGGCGAGCAGTACTTC
CASSFSAGGEQYF
>TRBV28|-|TRBD1|TRBJ2-7
TGTGCCATAGGGACAGGGGGCCCCTACGAGCAGTACTTC
CAIGTGGPYEQYF
>TRBV30|-|-|TRBJ1-3
TGTGCCTGGAGTGCATCCAGGGGCAACTCTGGAAACACCATATATTTT
CAWSASRGNSGNTIYF
>TRBV5-4|once|-|TRBJ2-2
TGTGCCAGCAGCTTGGGGAGGGGGGGCGACACCGGGGAGCTGTTTTTT
CASSLGRGGDTGELFF
>TRBV7-2|few|-|TRBJ2-7
TGTGCCAGCAGCTTAGGCAGGGGCCCTTACGAGCAGTACTTC
CASSLGRGPYEQYF
>TRBV7-9|-|-|TRBJ1-1
TGTGCCAGCAGTTCGGGGGGGCCCGCTGAAGCTTTCTTT
CASSSGGPAEAFF
>TRBV28|-|TRBD1|TRBJ1-1
TGTGCCAGCAGTTTGATAACAGGGGGCACGGAAGCTTTCTTT
CASSLITGGTEAFF
>TRBV21-1|-|-|TRBJ1-5
TGTGCCATTGTTTGGCCCCGGGACAGATTAAGCAATCAGCCCCAGCATTTT
CAIVWPRDRLSNQPQHF
>TRBV5-8|-|-|TRBJ1-1
TGTGCCAGCAGCCTACAGGACACTGAAGCTTTCTTT
CASSLQDTEAFF
>TRBV5-1|few|-|TRBJ2-2
TGCGCCAGCAGCTTGGGAGTCTCGGGAGAGGTCGGGGAGCTGTTTTTT
CASSLGVSGEVGELFF
>TRBV19|-|-|TRBJ2-7
TGTGCCAGTAGTCGAGGACTTTCTTCCCCGATCCCCTACGAGCAGTACTTC
CASSRGLSSPIPYEQYF
>TRBV4-2|-|TRBD2|TRBJ2-7
TGTGCCAGCAGCCCCCGCCTACTAGCGGGAGAGCCTCTCTCCTACGAGCAGTACTTC
CASSPRLLAGEPLSYEQYF
>TRBV5-6|-|-|TRBJ2-1
TGTGCCAGCAGCTTGGGAATGTACGGAGAGCGCTACAATGAGCAGTTCTTC
CASSLGMYGERYNEQFF
>TRBV29-1|-|-|TRBJ2-3
TGCAGCGCCGCGCCTGACAGGTATACGCAGTATTTT
CSAAPDRYTQYF
>TRBV30|-|TRBD2|TRBJ2-3
TGTGCCTGGAGTACTGGGACTAGTGGGGCAGATACGCAGTATTTT
CAWSTGTSGADTQYF
>TRBV7-9|-|TRBD2|TRBJ2-1
TGTGCCAGCAGCCCCACTAGCGGGAGGATCGGTACGGCTGAGTTCTTC
CASSPTSGRIGTAEFF
>TRBV18|-|TRBD2|TRBJ2-1
TGTGCCAGCTCACCCCGCCAACTAGCGCCTGAGCAGTTCTTC
CASSPRQLAPEQFF
>TRBV4-2|many|TRBD2|TRBJ2-3
TGTGCCAGCAGCCATGGGACTAGCGGAGAGTCCACAGATACGCAGTATTTT
CASSHGTSGESTDTQYF
>TRBV5-1|-|TRBD2|TRBJ2-1
TGCGCCAGCAGCGGGGAGACTAGCGGGAGAACCCACAATGAGCAGTTCTTC
CASSGETSGRTHNEQFF
>TRBV2|-|TRBD2|TRBJ2-2
TGTGCCAGCAGGAGGACTAGCGACAACACCGGGGAGCTGTTTTTT
CASRRTSDNTGELFF
>TRBV30|-|-|TRBJ1-3
TGTGCCTGGGAAAGGGACAACTCTGGAAACACCATATATTTT
CAWERDNSGNTIYF
>TRBV7-9|few|TRBD2|TRBJ2-1
TGTGCCAGCAGCCCATCGGGACTAGCGGCCCGCTCCTACAATGAGCAGTTCTTC
CASSPSGLAARSYNEQFF
>TRBV7-2|-|-|TRBJ1-3
TGTGCCAGCAGCTTATCCAGGGGCCTCACCGGAAACACCATATATTTT
CASSLSRGLTGNTIYF
>TRBV28|-|-|TRBJ1-1
TGTGCCAGCAGTCCCAGGGTCACTGAAGCTTTCTTT
CASSPRVTEAFF
>TRBV5-4|once|TRBD1|TRBJ1-2
TGTGCCAGCAGCTCTGGCAGGGGGATTAACTATGGCTACACCTTC
CASSSGRGINYGYTF
>TRBV4-1|-|-|TRBJ1-1
TGCGCTACGAGGAACAGGGCCAAGAACACTGAAGCTTTCTTT
CATRNRAKNTEAFF
>TRBV27|-|-|TRBJ2-1
TGTGCCAGCAGTTTGGTCGGGGGGCCCCCCTACAATGAGCAGTTCTTC
CASSLVGGPPYNEQFF
>TRBV27|-|-|TRBJ2-1
TGTGCCAGCAGCCTTCGACTGTTCAATGAGCAGTTCTTC
CASSLRLFNEQFF
>TRBV7-2|-|TRBD1|TRBJ2-7
TGTGCCAGCAGTTTGACAACCGGACAGGGGGTACTCTACGAGCAGTACTTC
CASSLTTGQGVLYEQYF
>TRBV21-1|-|-|TRBJ2-3
TGTGCCAGCAGCAAATACCTCACAGGGGGCGGCGGCACAGATACGCAGTATTTT
CASSKYLTGGGGTDTQYF
>TRBV18|-|TRBD1|TRBJ2-7
TGTGCCAGCTCACCGGGGACAGGGGCGTACGAGCAGTACTTC
CASSPGTGAYEQYF
>TRBV7-3|few|-|TRBJ1-5
TGTGCCAGCAGCTCAGGTCCGTATAGCAATCAGCCCCAGCATTTT
CASSSGPYSNQPQHF
>TRBV7-8|-|-|TRBJ2-5
TGTGCCAGCAGGTGGGGAGGGACCCAGTACTTC
CASRWGGTQYF
>TRBV9|-|-|TRBJ2-7
TGTGCCAGCAGCGTACAGGGGGGTTCCTACGAGCAGTACTTC
CASSVQGGSYEQYF
>TRBV6-5|once|-|TRBJ2-3
TGTGCCAGCAGTAAGTTCAGGGGCACAGATACGCAGTATTTT
CASSKFRGTDTQYF
>TRBV5-6|-|TRBD1|TRBJ2-5
TGTGCCAGCAGTTCCGGGACAGGGATAAAGACCCAGTACTTC
CASSSGTGIKTQYF
>TRBV5-5|-|TRBD1|TRBJ2-7
TGTGCCAGCCACCGACAGGGGGCCTTGCAGGAGCAGTACTTC
CASHRQGALQEQYF
>TRBV6-1|once|-|TRBJ2-1
TGTGCCAGCAGTGAAGGGTCGGGACTCCTATACAATGAGCAGTTCTTC
CASSEGSGLLYNEQFF
>TRBV4-3|-|TRBD2|TRBJ2-1
TGCGCCAGCAGCCCCCAGCTAGCGGGAGTAAATGAGCAGTTCTTC
CASSPQLAGVNEQFF
>TRBV7-8|-|TRBD1|TRBJ2-6
TGTGCCAGCAGTCTCCGGGACAGGGTTTCTGGGGCCAACGTCCTGACTTTC
CASSLRDRVSGANVLTF
>TRBV29-1|-|TRBD2|TRBJ2-1
TGCAGCGGAGGGACTAGCTATGAGCAGTTCTTC
CSGGTSYEQFF
>TRBV10-3|-|-|TRBJ2-7
TGTGCCATCAGTGAGCGCGTCGGCGGGGGAAGGGGGGAGCAGTACTTC
CAISERVGGGRGEQYF
>TRBV25-1|-|TRBD2|TRBJ2-1
TGTGCCAGCAGTGGAGCGGGAGCAGGGGTCAATGAGCAGTTCTTC
CASSGAGAGVNEQFF
>TRBV7-8|-|-|TRBJ2-7
TGTGCCAGCAGCTCCCAGGGTGGCGAGCAGTACTTC
CASSSQGGEQYF
>TRBV7-2|-|-|TRBJ1-5
TGTGCCAGCAGCCAACCCGGGCAGCCCCAGCATTTT
CASSQPGQPQHF
>TRBV9|-|TRBD2|TRBJ2-3
TGTGCCAGCAGCCCCTCCAAGGGAGGGGGCACAGATACGCAGTATTTT
CASSPSKGGGTDTQYF
>TRBV6-1|few|TRBD1|TRBJ1-4
TGTGCCAGCAGTTCCTCCGGGACAGGTGAAAAACTGTTTTTT
CASSSSGTGEKLFF